One sample yielded the 31 T cell receptor beta chains listed below, sequenced in a study of blood T cell repertoires in COVID-19. Using immunoSEQ multiplex PCR, the repertoire was profiled, and TCRdb retains in-frame clones only, with some absent. The sample includes some 160,000 clones, 86% seen only once; the top ten take approximately 4%. Material: peripheral blood. All receptors derive from a woman between 70 and 85 years old with acute or convalescent COVID-19.

This rearrangement joins TRBV7-9 to TRBJ2-3; 11 bases match TRBD2. Germline lookup yields CDR1 SEHNR and CDR2 FQNEAQ (reference sequence). The V segment lost 5 bases and the J segment 2 bases; nucleotides outside the gene matches: 12. CDR3 length: 18 amino acids. The chain's CDR3 is CASSPTLGSGGDTDTQYF. The CDR3 region has the DNA TGTGCCAGCAGCCCCACCCTTGGTAGCGGGGGGGACACAGATACGCAGTATTTT. Drawing the rest from reference TRBV7-9 and TRBJ2-3, the complete variable domain is DTGVSQNPRHKITKRGQNVTFRCDPISEHNRLYWYRQTLGQGPEFLTYFQNEAQLEKSRLLSDRFSAERPKGSFSTLEIQRTEQGDSAMYLCASSPTLGSGGDTDTQYFGPGTRLTVL.

The chain couples TRBV6-5 to TRBJ1-1, with 9 bases identical to TRBD1. The CDR3 runs to 14 residues. CDR1 and CDR2 (germline): MNHEY, SVGAGI. Losses at the gene ends were 6 bases for V and 3 bases for J; bases not matched to a gene: 5. CDR3 nucleotides: TGTGCCAGCAGCTACAGGGGGCTGGACACTGAAGCTTTCTTT. Translation gives CASSYRGLDTEAFF.

The rearrangement links TRBV4-1 to TRBJ2-1; a weak D match, TRBD1 (6 bases). There are 16 residues in the CDR3. From germline, CDR1 is MGHRA and CDR2 YSYEKL. Trimming removed 1 base from V and 4 bases from J, with 14 bases in between. The CDR3, as DNA: TGCGCCAGCAGCCAAGTTTCTGGGACACCTTACAATGAGCAGTTCTTC. Its protein product is CASSQVSGTPYNEQFF.

This clone showed up just once. The gene calls are TRBV3-1 (or the pseudogene TRBV3-2) and TRBJ2-7; 7 bases align to TRBD1. Germline lookup yields CDR1 LGHDT and CDR2 YNNKEL (reference sequence). V was pared by 2 bases and J by 9 bases, with 10 bases of the junction left unmatched. This CDR3 contains 14 residues. The CDR3 sequence: CASSQNQGVGSQYF. The DNA of the CDR3 is TGTGCCAGCAGCCAAAACCAGGGGGTCGGATCGCAGTACTTC.

In DNA, the CDR3 is TGTGCCAGCAGTGGGACAGCAACTTCACATGGCTACACCTTC. Translated: CASSGTATSHGYTF. This chain joins TRBV2 and TRBJ1-2; D possibly corresponds to TRBD1 (6 bases). From germline, CDR1 is SNHLY and CDR2 FYNNEI. V lost 4 bases and J lost 6, with 15 bases in between. The CDR3 is 14 amino acids.

The chain joins TRBV13 to TRBJ1-1; D not certain. V shed 5 bases and J shed 6 bases, with 16 bases lying between them. CDR3 size: 14 residues. Germline values: CDR1 PRHDT, CDR2 FYEKMQ (reference sequence). The CDR3 here is CASSPQPGGPEAFF. The CDR3 region has the DNA TGTGCCAGCAGCCCGCAACCGGGTGGCCCTGAAGCTTTCTTT. Based on the CDR3 plus reference TRBV13 and TRBJ1-1, the full variable domain is AAGVIQSPRHLIKEKRETATLKCYPIPRHDTVYWYQQGPGQDPQFLISFYEKMQSDKGSIPDRFSAQQFSDYHSELNMSSLELGDSALYFCASSPQPGGPEAFFGQGTRLTVV.

The J gene is TRBJ2-2, the V gene TRBV30, with D possibly matching TRBD2 (6 bases). Trimming took off 2 bases at V and 7 bases at J, with 14 bases between the two ends. In germline, CDR1 is GTSNPN, CDR2 SVGIG (reference sequence). The CDR3 is 14 residues long. The CDR3 spells CAWSRVAVGGELFF. The CDR3 bases are TGTGCCTGGAGTCGGGTAGCGGTGGGCGGGGAGCTGTTTTTT.

The V and J genes are TRBV15 and TRBJ2-5, with TRBD2 matching 11 bases. From germline, CDR1 is LNHNV and CDR2 YYDKDF (reference sequence). CDR3 length: 19 amino acids. J lost 1 base, V lost 0 bases, and 10 bases had no gene match. The CDR3 nucleotides are TGTGCCACCAGCAGAGAATTTACCGGGCTAGCGGGAGGCCAAGAGACCCAGTACTTC. Translating gives CATSREFTGLAGGQETQYF.

This chain joins TRBV7-9 and TRBJ1-3; D is unresolved. Germline CDR1 reads SEHNR; CDR2 reads FQNEAQ (reference sequence). This CDR3 is built from 13 residues. V dropped 3 bases and J dropped 4 bases, with 7 bases sitting between them. The CDR3 bases are TGTGCCAGCAGCTTCACATCAGGAAACACCATATATTTT. As protein: CASSFTSGNTIYF.

This sequence joins TRBV29-1 and TRBJ2-7; D is possibly TRBD2 (6 bases). V was clipped by 2 bases and J by 2 bases, with 10 bases between them. The CDR3 is made up of 13 amino acids. Per germline, CDR1 SQVTM and CDR2 ANQGSEA. CDR3 in amino acids: CSVETGGTYEQYF. Written as DNA, the CDR3 is TGCAGCGTTGAAACCGGAGGGACCTACGAGCAGTACTTC.

The J gene is TRBJ1-6, the V gene TRBV3-1 (or the pseudogene TRBV3-2); D remains ambiguous. V was clipped by 7 bases and J by 7 bases, with 14 bases between them. The CDR3 length is 14 residues. Germline loops: CDR1 LGHDT, CDR2 YNNKEL (reference sequence). CDR3 sequence: CASTPSSANSPLHF. The CDR3 nucleotides read TGTGCCAGCACCCCCAGCTCAGCGAATTCACCCCTCCACTTT.

The CDR3 protein is CASSDGLASYNEQFF. The CDR3 nucleotides are TGTGCCAGCAGCGATGGACTAGCGTCCTACAATGAGCAGTTCTTC. The chain carries TRBV5-4 and TRBJ2-1, with 9 bases identical to TRBD2. V shed 4 bases, J shed 1 base, and the junction held 3 bases outside the gene matches. The CDR3 runs 15 residues. CDR1 and CDR2 (germline): SGHNT, YYREEE (reference sequence).

This sequence joins TRBV5-1 and TRBJ1-2; TRBD1 matches at 8 bases. Germline V gene data show CDR1 as SGHRS and CDR2 as YFSETQ. This CDR3 is built from 17 residues. V lost 0 bases to trimming and J lost 4 bases; unmatched junction nucleotides: 11. CDR3 DNA: TGCGCCAGCAGCTTGGCGCTAAGGACAGGGAAGTTCTATGGCTACACCTTC. Its protein product is CASSLALRTGKFYGYTF. The full variable domain, completed using reference TRBV5-1 and TRBJ1-2, is KAGVTQTPRYLIKTRGQQVTLSCSPISGHRSVSWYQQTPGQGLQFLFEYFSETQRNKGNFPGRFSGRQFSNSRSEMNVSTLELGDSALYLCASSLALRTGKFYGYTFGSGTRLTVV.

The CDR3 spells CASSVVGVGLNEQFF. As DNA, the CDR3 is TGTGCCAGCAGCGTAGTCGGGGTAGGTTTGAATGAGCAGTTCTTC. The chain is built from TRBV9 and TRBJ2-1, with D maybe TRBD2 (5 bases). CDR1 and CDR2 (germline): SGDLS, YYNGEE. Trimming pared 0 bases from V and 7 bases from J, leaving 14 bases between. The CDR3 runs to 15 residues.

This sequence joins TRBV7-9 and TRBJ2-7; TRBD1 is a possible D gene (6 bases). The CDR3 runs 13 residues. The V end lost 1 base, the J end lost 5 bases, and 9 bases lay between the germline ends. Germline V gives CDR1 SEHNR, CDR2 FQNEAQ (reference sequence). The CDR3 region has the DNA TGTGCCAGCAGCTTAGGCACAGGGCACGAGCAGTACTTC. As protein: CASSLGTGHEQYF.

The chain couples TRBV28 to TRBJ2-1, with a tentative D call TRBD1 (5 bases). Looked up from germline, CDR1 is MDHEN and CDR2 is SYDVKM. The V end was cut by 10 bases, the J end by 0 bases, with 16 bases between. The CDR3 has 15 residues. The CDR3 DNA sequence: TGTGCCACCTCAATTCGGACAAGCTCCTACAATGAGCAGTTCTTC. It encodes CATSIRTSSYNEQFF.

This clone was picked up one time. This sequence joins TRBV27 and TRBJ1-2, with a weak D call TRBD1 (6 bases). CDR3 length: 14 amino acids. Looked up from germline, CDR1 is MNHEY and CDR2 is SMNVEV (reference sequence). Trimming pared 7 bases from V and 3 bases from J, leaving 15 bases between. CDR3 bases: TGTGCCAGCAACTTTTCGGGGGGCCACTATGGCTACACCTTC. It encodes CASNFSGGHYGYTF.

Concerning this clone itself: At one end, the junction sequence differs from germline, possibly due to a read error. The V call is TRBV14, the J call TRBJ2-7; TRBD1 is a possible D gene (6 bases). The germline V gene encodes CDR1 SGHDN and CDR2 FVKESK. The CDR3 is made up of 15 amino acids. The CDR3 region is CVSSQTGWALSGQYF. In DNA, the CDR3 is TGTGTCAGCAGCCAGACAGGCTGGGCCCTGAGCGGGCAGTACTTC.

The chain links TRBV7-8 to TRBJ2-7, with D possibly being TRBD1 (6 bases). Deletions cut 1 base from V and 2 bases from J, with 15 bases between. The CDR3 extends over 16 amino acids. Germline lookup yields CDR1 SGHVS and CDR2 FQNEAQ. CDR3 DNA: TGTGCCAGCAGCTTAGGTCCAGGTGGGGGCACCTACGAGCAGTACTTC. Its translation: CASSLGPGGGTYEQYF.

This clone was seen more than once but under ten times. V gene TRBV18 combines with J gene TRBJ2-7; the D is unclear. Germline V gene sequence: CDR1 KGHSH, CDR2 LQKENI. The CDR3 loop spans 13 amino acids. V dropped 2 bases and J dropped 7 bases, with 12 bases sitting between them. CDR3 nucleotide sequence: TGTGCCAGCTCACCATTCCAGGCACGAGAGCAGTACTTC. This gives the protein CASSPFQAREQYF.

The V and J genes are TRBV3-1 (or the pseudogene TRBV3-2) and TRBJ2-2; the D gene is possibly TRBD1 (5 bases). This CDR3 spans 14 amino acids. The germline V gene has CDR1 LGHDT and CDR2 YNNKEL (reference sequence). Trimming pared 6 bases from V and 4 bases from J, leaving 12 bases between. This CDR3 reads CASRLGRGTGELFF. The CDR3 DNA sequence: TGTGCCAGCAGGCTGGGTAGGGGCACCGGGGAGCTGTTTTTT.

V and J are TRBV6-5 and TRBJ2-3; 7 bases fit TRBD1. The CDR3 consists of 14 residues. With V trimmed by 5 bases and J by 5 bases, 7 bases remained unmatched. Germline assignment: CDR1 MNHEY and CDR2 SVGAGI. CDR3 nucleotide sequence: TGTGCCAGCAGTCCGCAGACAGGGAGAGATACGCAGTATTTT. This codes for CASSPQTGRDTQYF.

This clone came up a few times. The J gene is TRBJ1-2, the V gene TRBV4-1; the D is unclear. The V gene's germline CDR1 is MGHRA and CDR2 YSYEKL. V lost 0 bases and J 8 bases, leaving 10 bases between the germline ends. CDR3 length: 13 residues. This CDR3 reads CASSQDYVSGYTF. As DNA, the CDR3 is TGCGCCAGCAGCCAAGATTATGTCTCGGGCTACACCTTC.

This rearrangement joins TRBV5-1 to TRBJ1-6; TRBD1 might be the D (6 bases). The germline V gene encodes CDR1 SGHRS and CDR2 YFSETQ. Trimming shortened V by 0 bases and J by 10 bases, and 14 bases separated the two germline ends. The CDR3 sequence is 15 residues long. The DNA for the CDR3 is TGCGCCAGCAGCTTGGATGGGGGGGCTAGGTCACCCCTCCACTTT. It codes for CASSLDGGARSPLHF.

The chain joins TRBV29-1 to TRBJ2-3; weak D call: TRBD1 (5 bases). Germline values: CDR1 SQVTM, CDR2 ANQGSEA. The V and J ends lost 0 bases and 6 bases respectively, with 28 bases between them. The CDR3 has 19 residues. DNA of the CDR3: TGCAGCGTTGAAGATCCCCCTGGCGACAGCTTGAGTCACACGGATACGCAGTATTTT. Amino acids: CSVEDPPGDSLSHTDTQYF.

This chain uses TRBV7-8 with TRBJ1-6, with 12 bases lining up with TRBD1. Germline V gives CDR1 SGHVS, CDR2 FQNEAQ. This CDR3 spans 16 amino acids. With V trimmed by 0 bases and J by 13 bases, 7 bases remained unmatched. The CDR3 loop reads CASSLASGQGAAPLHF. CDR3 nucleotide sequence: TGTGCCAGCAGCTTAGCATCGGGACAGGGGGCTGCGCCCCTCCACTTT.

This chain joins TRBV5-1 and TRBJ2-5; 9 bases fit TRBD1. The CDR3 loop spans 13 amino acids. Trimming at V came to 5 bases and at J to 5 bases, leaving 4 bases not matched to a gene. The germline V gene encodes CDR1 SGHRS and CDR2 YFSETQ. DNA of the CDR3: TGCGCCAGCAGGGGGACAGGGACGGAGACCCAGTACTTC. Translating gives CASRGTGTETQYF.

The sample holds a few counts of this clone. The chain links TRBV7-9 to TRBJ2-3, with a possible D match to TRBD1 (6 bases). The CDR3 is 13 amino acids. Trimming took 7 bases from V and 0 from J, leaving 8 bases between them. Germline CDR1 is SEHNR and CDR2 is FQNEAQ (reference sequence). DNA for the CDR3: TGTGCCAGCAAAAGGGGGAGCACAGATACGCAGTATTTT. Its protein product is CASKRGSTDTQYF.

The chain has TRBV24-1 and TRBJ2-7; tentatively, D is TRBD2 (6 bases). With 3 bases removed from V and 3 bases from J, the gap between germline ends came to 8 bases. CDR1 is KGHDR, CDR2 SFDVKD, per germline. The CDR3 has 13 amino acids. CDR3 sequence (DNA): TGTGCCACCAGTGATCCGCGGGGCTACGAGCAGTACTTC. Translated, it gives CATSDPRGYEQYF.

The CDR3 nucleotides read TGCGCCAGCAGCCAAGAATGGGGCAGGGGCCTGGTGGGCTACACCTTC. Translating it yields CASSQEWGRGLVGYTF. J is TRBJ1-2 and V is TRBV4-1; possible D gene TRBD1, 6 bases. The CDR3 has 16 amino acids. Germline CDR1 and CDR2: MGHRA and YSYEKL. Trimming shortened V by 0 bases and J by 8 bases, and 19 bases separated the two germline ends.

The rearrangement links TRBV6-5 to TRBJ2-7, with D tentatively TRBD2 (5 bases). The V and J ends lost 4 bases and 3 bases respectively, with 16 bases between them. This CDR3 has 15 residues. Germline CDR1 is MNHEY and CDR2 is SVGAGI. Written as DNA, the CDR3 is TGTGCCAGCAGTTCCCGGACCCTAGGACTCTACGAGCAGTACTTC. Protein product: CASSSRTLGLYEQYF.